This TCR beta chain was profiled in a study of T cell responses to AZD1222 COVID-19 vaccine. Germline V gene lookup returns CDR1 MGHRA and CDR2 YSYEKL. CDR3 length: 14 residues. The V end lost 1 base, the J end lost 4 bases, and 10 bases lay between the germline ends. Whole-study findings and limits: The donor group comprised mostly white British people and more females; the analysis possibly underestimated clonal diversity.

This table comes from immunoSEQ multiplex PCR, and its TCRdb copy is limited to in-frame clones, with some not included. Of about 84,000 clones listed, 80% to 90% are singletons. A remark on this clone: Its matching antigen is unknown.

Sequencing used peripheral blood, obtained 28 days after the second AZD1222 dose. The rearrangement links TRBV4-1 to TRBJ1-1; no definite D call. The sequence derives from an adult who received the AZD1222 COVID-19 vaccine. The CDR3 bases are TGCGCCAGCAGCCAAGCCTGGGCCCCCACTGAAGCTTTCTTT. Protein product: CASSQAWAPTEAFF.